The rows below give T cell receptor beta chains drawn from one sample of a study of naive and memory T cell subsets. Each CDR3 protein gets one entry after TCRdb re-called the UMI-ligation and nested PCR reads with MiXCR. There are 120,000 to 150,000 distinct CDR3 sequences in the sample; around 15% occur only once, and 0.14% to 0.15% lies in the top ten. The sample taken for sequencing was naive CD4+ T cells from blood. The source is a human donor in good health. The CDR3 runs from the conserved cysteine through the conserved F or W. The D gene is left open where the match is weak. Only part of the rows carry a size: once, few, many, or a class if the clone is expanded.

clone_size: few
v_call: TRBV28
j_call: TRBJ2-7
d_call: -
cdr3_nt: TGTGCCAGCACCGACAGTTCCTACGAGCAGTACTTC
cdr3_aa: CASTDSSYEQYF

clone_size: many
v_call: TRBV4-3
j_call: TRBJ2-5
d_call: TRBD2
cdr3_nt: TGCGCCAGCAGCCAGGGACTAGCGGGAGGGGAGACCCAGTACTTC
cdr3_aa: CASSQGLAGGETQYF

clone_size: -
v_call: TRBV5-1
j_call: TRBJ1-1
d_call: -
cdr3_nt: TGCGCCAGCAGCTCGTCGACAGTGAACACTGAAGCTTTCTTT
cdr3_aa: CASSSSTVNTEAFF

clone_size: -
v_call: TRBV6-2/TRBV6-3
j_call: TRBJ2-7
d_call: TRBD2
cdr3_nt: TGTGCCAGCAGTTCCGGACTAGCGGGAGGGCCCTACGAGCAGTACTTC
cdr3_aa: CASSSGLAGGPYEQYF

clone_size: few
v_call: TRBV7-7
j_call: TRBJ2-3
d_call: -
cdr3_nt: TGTGCCAGCAGCTTATCAATCAGCGGAGTTGGAGATACGCAGTATTTT
cdr3_aa: CASSLSISGVGDTQYF

clone_size: few
v_call: TRBV15
j_call: TRBJ2-7
d_call: TRBD1
cdr3_nt: TGTGCCACCAGCAGTGGACAGGGACCCTACGAGCAGTACTTC
cdr3_aa: CATSSGQGPYEQYF

clone_size: few
v_call: TRBV4-1
j_call: TRBJ2-5
d_call: -
cdr3_nt: TGCGCCAGCAGCCTCGGGCCTCTGGAGACCCAGTACTTC
cdr3_aa: CASSLGPLETQYF

clone_size: -
v_call: TRBV6-2/TRBV6-3
j_call: TRBJ2-7
d_call: -
cdr3_nt: TGTGCCAGCAGTTTCGCAGGGCCACCCTACGAGCAGTACTTC
cdr3_aa: CASSFAGPPYEQYF

clone_size: -
v_call: TRBV5-1
j_call: TRBJ1-6
d_call: TRBD1
cdr3_nt: TGCGCCAGCAGCTTGCGTGTACCGGGACAGGGCAATTCACCCCTCCACTTT
cdr3_aa: CASSLRVPGQGNSPLHF

clone_size: few
v_call: TRBV5-4
j_call: TRBJ2-5
d_call: TRBD2
cdr3_nt: TGTGCCAGCAGCTTTCTAGCGGGAGGGCCGGGGGAGACCCAGTACTTC
cdr3_aa: CASSFLAGGPGETQYF

clone_size: -
v_call: TRBV7-2
j_call: TRBJ2-2
d_call: -
cdr3_nt: TGTGCCAGCAGCTTTTGGGGAAGGGAAGGTCGGGGGGAGCTGTTTTTT
cdr3_aa: CASSFWGREGRGELFF

clone_size: few
v_call: TRBV20-1
j_call: TRBJ1-1
d_call: -
cdr3_nt: TGCAGTGCAAGTGAGGGGGGGGCAGTGAACACTGAAGCTTTCTTT
cdr3_aa: CSASEGGAVNTEAFF

clone_size: -
v_call: TRBV20-1
j_call: TRBJ2-3
d_call: -
cdr3_nt: TGCAGTGCTAAGGTACCTAGCACAGATACGCAGTATTTT
cdr3_aa: CSAKVPSTDTQYF

clone_size: few
v_call: TRBV5-1
j_call: TRBJ2-2
d_call: -
cdr3_nt: TGCGCCAGCAGCTTTGCCGGGAGTGGCGGGGAGCTGTTTTTT
cdr3_aa: CASSFAGSGGELFF

clone_size: -
v_call: TRBV7-9
j_call: TRBJ2-5
d_call: -
cdr3_nt: TGTGCCAGCAGCCAACAGGGAATCCAAGAGACCCAGTACTTC
cdr3_aa: CASSQQGIQETQYF

clone_size: -
v_call: TRBV30
j_call: TRBJ1-1
d_call: -
cdr3_nt: TGTGCCTGCAACAGGGCCTTGGAAGCTTTCTTT
cdr3_aa: CACNRALEAFF

clone_size: few
v_call: TRBV20-1
j_call: TRBJ2-1
d_call: TRBD2
cdr3_nt: TGCAGTGCTAGAGAGGCAGCGGGAGTCCCCTTGAAGCAGTTCTTC
cdr3_aa: CSAREAAGVPLKQFF

clone_size: -
v_call: TRBV18
j_call: TRBJ1-3
d_call: -
cdr3_nt: TGTGCCAGCTCACCGCAACTGAGTGACTCTGGAAACACCATATATTTT
cdr3_aa: CASSPQLSDSGNTIYF

clone_size: few
v_call: TRBV28
j_call: TRBJ2-5
d_call: -
cdr3_nt: TGTGCCAGCAGTTCATTACAGGGAGGGCGGCCAAGGGAGACCCAGTACTTC
cdr3_aa: CASSSLQGGRPRETQYF

clone_size: -
v_call: TRBV29-1
j_call: TRBJ2-5
d_call: -
cdr3_nt: TGCAGCGTGAGAGGACAGAACCAAGAGACCCAGTACTTC
cdr3_aa: CSVRGQNQETQYF

clone_size: -
v_call: TRBV11-3
j_call: TRBJ2-2
d_call: TRBD2
cdr3_nt: TGTGCCAGCAGCTTAGCGGGAGGGCCAAGAACCGGGGAGCTGTTTTTT
cdr3_aa: CASSLAGGPRTGELFF

clone_size: -
v_call: TRBV18
j_call: TRBJ2-3
d_call: TRBD1
cdr3_nt: TGTGCCAGCTCACCCCGGGGACAGAGCACAGATACGCAGTATTTT
cdr3_aa: CASSPRGQSTDTQYF